These T cell receptor beta chains were read from a single sample in a study of CD8 T cells in Susac syndrome. TCRdb reanalysed the immunoSEQ multiplex PCR reads using MiXCR and keeps one entry per CDR3 protein. Here the sample spans 120,000 to 150,000 distinct CDR3 sequences, approximately 96% being singletons. Sequenced sample: CD4+ T cells from PBMCs. The receptors stem from a human donor with Susac syndrome. Each CDR3 is given with its conserved first and last residue. D genes are given only for firm matches. Clone size is not always given. Where it is, it says once, few, many or a class for expanded clones.

TRBV5-1	NA	TRBJ2-3	NA	TGCGCCAGCAGCTTGGATGGCCCCCAAGGGGATACGCAGTATTTT	CASSLDGPQGDTQYF
TRBV7-3	once	TRBJ2-1	TRBD1	TGTGCCAGCAGCTTAACTAGTGGGACAGGGCACAATGAGCAGTTCTTC	CASSLTSGTGHNEQFF
TRBV20-1	NA	TRBJ2-1	TRBD2	TGCAGCCTCCCGGGACTAGCATCGGGGAATGAGCAGTTCTTC	CSLPGLASGNEQFF
TRBV12-3/TRBV12-4	NA	TRBJ1-2	NA	TGTGCCAGCAGCACATCGACAGCGGGCTACACCTTC	CASSTSTAGYTF
TRBV28	NA	TRBJ2-4	NA	TGTGCCAGCAGGTCCTCAGGGCTAGCCAAAAACATTCAGTACTTC	CASRSSGLAKNIQYF
TRBV29-1	once	TRBJ2-1	NA	TGCAGCGTTGGGATGAGACTCAGCTACAATGAGCAGTTCTTC	CSVGMRLSYNEQFF
TRBV5-1	NA	TRBJ2-7	NA	TGCGCCAGCAGCCCCAGTCCTCCGGGAACTCCCCGCTACGAGCAGTACTTC	CASSPSPPGTPRYEQYF
TRBV15	NA	TRBJ2-3	NA	TGTGCCACCAGCAGAGATCGGGTTGGGTGGCAGTATTTT	CATSRDRVGWQYF
TRBV6-4	NA	TRBJ1-1	TRBD1	TGTGCCAGCAGGCGGACAGGTGGGGGGACTGAAGCTTTCTTT	CASRRTGGGTEAFF
TRBV20-1	NA	TRBJ2-1	TRBD2	TGCAGTGCTGTCCCGGGACTAGCGGGAGGGGCCCATGAGCAGTTCTTC	CSAVPGLAGGAHEQFF
TRBV7-2	NA	TRBJ1-2	TRBD1	TGTGCCAGCAGCCCCGGACAGGTCCTTAACTATGGCTACACCTTC	CASSPGQVLNYGYTF
TRBV20-1	NA	TRBJ2-7	NA	TGCAGTGCTAGAGTTCACAGATCCTACGAGCAGTACTTC	CSARVHRSYEQYF
TRBV2	NA	TRBJ2-5	NA	TGTGCCAGCAGTTTATGGGTTACCGGGAAAGAGACCCAGTACTTC	CASSLWVTGKETQYF
TRBV2	NA	TRBJ1-5	NA	TGTGCCAGCAGCGGGACAATGAGCAATCAGCCCCAGCATTTT	CASSGTMSNQPQHF
TRBV20-1	NA	TRBJ2-5	TRBD1	TGCAGTGCTCCCCCGGGACAGACAAAAGAGACCCAGTACTTC	CSAPPGQTKETQYF
TRBV12-3/TRBV12-4	NA	TRBJ2-7	NA	TGTGCCAGCAGTGCCAGTTCCTCCTACGAGCAGTACTTC	CASSASSSYEQYF
TRBV12-5	NA	TRBJ1-5	NA	TGTGCTAGTGGTTGGGGGTCCGGCAATCAGCCCCAGCATTTT	CASGWGSGNQPQHF
TRBV29-1	once	TRBJ2-5	NA	TGCAGCGTTGACAAAGGGGGGGGAGGAGGGGAGACCCAGTACTTC	CSVDKGGGGGETQYF
TRBV20-1	NA	TRBJ2-1	TRBD2	TGCAGTGCTCCTGCTAGCGGGAGGGCCGCAGATGAGCAGTTCTTC	CSAPASGRAADEQFF
TRBV3-1	NA	TRBJ1-5	NA	TGTGCCAGCAGCCAAGGAGTGGGGGGAGTAGCCCAGCCCCAGCATTTT	CASSQGVGGVAQPQHF
TRBV20-1	once	TRBJ1-6	NA	TGCAGTGCCCGGACCTATAATTCACCCCTCCACTTT	CSARTYNSPLHF
TRBV4-1	NA	TRBJ1-5	NA	TGCGCCAGCAGCCAAGAGGCGGCCCCTGCTAATCAGCCCCAGCATTTT	CASSQEAAPANQPQHF
TRBV13	NA	TRBJ2-7	NA	TGTGCCAGCAGCTCGGGACCGCGGGGCTACGAGCAGTACTTC	CASSSGPRGYEQYF
TRBV20-1	NA	TRBJ1-5	NA	TGCAGTGCTAGCAGGGCACAGCACAATCAGCCCCAGCATTTT	CSASRAQHNQPQHF
TRBV18	NA	TRBJ2-4	TRBD1	TGTGCCAGCTCACCACCGGGACAGGGGGCGAGGCCAAACATTCAGTACTTC	CASSPPGQGARPNIQYF
TRBV18	NA	TRBJ2-7	NA	TGTGCCAGCTCCCTTCAGGGGGGGAGCTCCTACGAGCAGTACTTC	CASSLQGGSSYEQYF
TRBV9	NA	TRBJ2-3	NA	TGTGCCAGCAGCTCCGGGACCCCCCCAGATACGCAGTATTTT	CASSSGTPPDTQYF
TRBV15	NA	TRBJ2-7	TRBD1	TGTGCCACCAGCAGAGACCGGGACAGGGCCTCCTACGAGCAGTACTTC	CATSRDRDRASYEQYF